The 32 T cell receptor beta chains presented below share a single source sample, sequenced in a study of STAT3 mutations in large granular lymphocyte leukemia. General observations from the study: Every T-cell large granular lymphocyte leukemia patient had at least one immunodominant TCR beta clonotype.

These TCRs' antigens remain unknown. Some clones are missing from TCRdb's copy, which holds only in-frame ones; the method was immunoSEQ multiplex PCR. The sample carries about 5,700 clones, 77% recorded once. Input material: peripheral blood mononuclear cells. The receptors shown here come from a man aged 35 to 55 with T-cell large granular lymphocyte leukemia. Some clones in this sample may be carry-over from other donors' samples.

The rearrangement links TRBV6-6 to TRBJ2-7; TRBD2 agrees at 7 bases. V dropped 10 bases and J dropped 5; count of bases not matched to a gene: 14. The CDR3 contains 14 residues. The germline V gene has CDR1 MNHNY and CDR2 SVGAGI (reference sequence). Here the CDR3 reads CATRRSAGEHEQYF. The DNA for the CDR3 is TGTGCCACCCGGCGGTCCGCGGGAGAGCACGAGCAGTACTTC.

The CDR3 reads CASGLAGGRSDTQYF. The CDR3 coding sequence is TGCGCCAGCGGACTAGCGGGAGGGCGATCAGATACGCAGTATTTT. This sequence joins TRBV5-1 and TRBJ2-3; TRBD2 matches 15 bases. After removal of 7 bases from V and 4 bases from J, the junction contained 4 bases not matched to a gene. Germline loops: CDR1 SGHRS, CDR2 YFSETQ. The CDR3 totals 15 residues.

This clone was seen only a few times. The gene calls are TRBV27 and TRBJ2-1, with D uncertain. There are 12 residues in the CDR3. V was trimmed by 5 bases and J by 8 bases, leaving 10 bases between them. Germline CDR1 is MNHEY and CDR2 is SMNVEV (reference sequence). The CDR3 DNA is TGTGCCAGCAGTACCATTGGGGATGAGCAGTTCTTC. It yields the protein CASSTIGDEQFF.

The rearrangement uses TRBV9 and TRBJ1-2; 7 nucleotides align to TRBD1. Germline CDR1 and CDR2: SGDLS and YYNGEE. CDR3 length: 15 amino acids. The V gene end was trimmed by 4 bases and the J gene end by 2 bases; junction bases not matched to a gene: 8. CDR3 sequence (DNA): TGTGCCAGCAGCCCCCAGGCACAGGGGAACTATGGCTACACCTTC. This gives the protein CASSPQAQGNYGYTF.

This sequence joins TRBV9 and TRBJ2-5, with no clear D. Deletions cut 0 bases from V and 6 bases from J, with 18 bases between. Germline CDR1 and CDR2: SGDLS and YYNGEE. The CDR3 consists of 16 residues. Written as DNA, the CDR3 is TGTGCCAGCAGCGTAGGAAGTGGTGCTCTTCGTCAGACCCAGTACTTC. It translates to CASSVGSGALRQTQYF.

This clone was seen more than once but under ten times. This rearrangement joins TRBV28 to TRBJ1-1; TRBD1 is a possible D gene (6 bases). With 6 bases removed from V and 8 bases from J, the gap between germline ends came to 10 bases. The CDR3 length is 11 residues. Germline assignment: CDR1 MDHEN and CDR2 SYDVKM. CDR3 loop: CASSLDREAFF. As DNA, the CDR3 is TGTGCCAGCAGCCTGGACAGAGAAGCTTTCTTT.

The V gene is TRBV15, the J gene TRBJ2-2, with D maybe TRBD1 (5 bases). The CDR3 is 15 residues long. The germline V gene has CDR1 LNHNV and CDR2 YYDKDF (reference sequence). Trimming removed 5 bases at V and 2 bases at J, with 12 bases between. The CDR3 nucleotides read TGTGCCACCAGCTTTACAGGAATTAACACCGGGGAGCTGTTTTTT. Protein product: CATSFTGINTGELFF.

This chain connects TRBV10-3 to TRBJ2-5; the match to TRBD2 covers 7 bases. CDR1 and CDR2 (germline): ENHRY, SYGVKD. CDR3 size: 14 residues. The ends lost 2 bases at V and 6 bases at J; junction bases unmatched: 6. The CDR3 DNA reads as TGTGCCATCAGTGAGCCCAGACTAGCCCAGACCCAGTACTTC. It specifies CAISEPRLAQTQYF.

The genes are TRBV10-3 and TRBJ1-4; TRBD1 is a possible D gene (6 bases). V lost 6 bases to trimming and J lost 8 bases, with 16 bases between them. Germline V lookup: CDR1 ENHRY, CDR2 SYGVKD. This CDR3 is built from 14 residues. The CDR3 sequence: CAISADPRGEKLFF. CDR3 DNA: TGTGCCATCAGCGCGGATCCAAGGGGGGAAAAACTGTTTTTT.

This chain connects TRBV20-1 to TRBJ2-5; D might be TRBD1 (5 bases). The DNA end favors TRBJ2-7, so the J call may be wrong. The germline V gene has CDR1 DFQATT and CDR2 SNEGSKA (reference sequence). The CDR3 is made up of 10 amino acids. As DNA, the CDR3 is TGCAGTGCCACAGGCTACGAGCAGTACTTC. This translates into CSATGYEQYF.

CDR3 in DNA: TGCGCCAGCAGCCTACCGGACAGGGGCGCATCCTACAATGAGCAGTTCTTC. Translation: CASSLPDRGASYNEQFF. V usage is TRBV4-1 and J usage is TRBJ2-1; 9 bases align to TRBD1. Germline CDR1 reads MGHRA; CDR2 reads YSYEKL. Unmatched junction bases numbered 8, after V lost 4 bases and J lost 1 base. The CDR3 extends over 17 amino acids.

Here the CDR3 DNA reads TGTGCCAGCAGTTGGCAAGGACAGGACGGTGAAGCTTTCTTT. Translated, it gives CASSWQGQDGEAFF. The V and J genes are TRBV6-6 and TRBJ1-1; 7 bases line up with TRBD1. This CDR3 spans 14 amino acids. Germline CDR1 reads MNHNY; CDR2 reads SVGAGI (reference sequence). V trimming: 4 bases; J trimming: 7 bases; junction bases outside the gene matches: 9.

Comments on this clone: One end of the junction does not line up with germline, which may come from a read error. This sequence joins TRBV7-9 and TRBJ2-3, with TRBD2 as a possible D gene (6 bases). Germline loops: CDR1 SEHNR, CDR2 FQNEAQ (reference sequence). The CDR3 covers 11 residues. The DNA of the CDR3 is TGTGCCAGCAGCTTACGGAGGGAACCGGTTTTT. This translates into CASSLRREPVF.

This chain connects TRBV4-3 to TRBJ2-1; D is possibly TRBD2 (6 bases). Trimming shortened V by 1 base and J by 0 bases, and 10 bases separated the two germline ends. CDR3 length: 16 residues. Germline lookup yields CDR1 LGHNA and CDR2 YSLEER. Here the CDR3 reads CASSQVPGSSYNEQFF. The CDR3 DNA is TGCGCCAGCAGCCAAGTCCCCGGGAGCTCCTACAATGAGCAGTTCTTC.

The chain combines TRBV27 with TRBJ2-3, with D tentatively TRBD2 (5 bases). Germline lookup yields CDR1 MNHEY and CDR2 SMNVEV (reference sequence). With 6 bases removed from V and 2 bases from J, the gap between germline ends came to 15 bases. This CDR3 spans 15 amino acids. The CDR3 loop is CASSSHRGNTDTQYF. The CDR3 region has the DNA TGTGCCAGCAGCTCCCATCGGGGAAACACAGATACGCAGTATTTT.

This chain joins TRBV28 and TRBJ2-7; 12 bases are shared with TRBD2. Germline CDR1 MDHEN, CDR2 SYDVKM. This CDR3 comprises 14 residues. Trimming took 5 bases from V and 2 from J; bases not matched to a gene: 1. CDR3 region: CASSLAGGAYEQYF. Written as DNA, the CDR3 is TGTGCCAGCAGTCTAGCGGGAGGGGCCTACGAGCAGTACTTC.

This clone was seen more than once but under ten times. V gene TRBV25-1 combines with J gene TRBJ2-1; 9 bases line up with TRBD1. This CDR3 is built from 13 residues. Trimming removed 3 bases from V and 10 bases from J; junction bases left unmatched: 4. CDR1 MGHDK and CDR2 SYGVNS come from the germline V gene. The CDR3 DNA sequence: TGTGCCAGCAGTGAGGGACAGGGTAACGAGCAGTTCTTC. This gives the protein CASSEGQGNEQFF.

The CDR3 spells CSARDSRSQYF. CDR3 coding DNA: TGCAGTGCTAGAGACAGTCGTTCGCAGTATTTT. The chain combines TRBV20-1 with TRBJ2-3; the D is unclear. The CDR3 contains 11 residues. V was trimmed by 0 bases and J by 10 bases, leaving 8 bases between them. Germline lookup yields CDR1 DFQATT and CDR2 SNEGSKA (reference sequence).

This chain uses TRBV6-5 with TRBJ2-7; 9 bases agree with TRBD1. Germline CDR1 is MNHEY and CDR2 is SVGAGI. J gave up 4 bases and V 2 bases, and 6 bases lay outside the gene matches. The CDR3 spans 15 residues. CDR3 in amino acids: CASSYTGQGRYEQYF. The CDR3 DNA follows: TGTGCCAGCAGTTACACCGGACAGGGGAGGTACGAGCAGTACTTC.

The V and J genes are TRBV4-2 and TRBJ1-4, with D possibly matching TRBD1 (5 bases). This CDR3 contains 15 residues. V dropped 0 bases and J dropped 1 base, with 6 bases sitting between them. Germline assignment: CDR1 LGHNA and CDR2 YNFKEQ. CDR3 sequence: CASSQEGVTNEKLFF. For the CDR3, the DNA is TGTGCCAGCAGCCAAGAGGGGGTAACTAATGAAAAACTGTTTTTT.

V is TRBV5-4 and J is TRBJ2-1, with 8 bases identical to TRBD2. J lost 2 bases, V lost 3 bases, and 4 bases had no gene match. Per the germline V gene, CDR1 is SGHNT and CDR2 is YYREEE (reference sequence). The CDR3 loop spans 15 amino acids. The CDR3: CASSYYSGTYNEQFF. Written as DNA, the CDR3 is TGTGCCAGCAGCTATTATAGCGGGACCTACAATGAGCAGTTCTTC.

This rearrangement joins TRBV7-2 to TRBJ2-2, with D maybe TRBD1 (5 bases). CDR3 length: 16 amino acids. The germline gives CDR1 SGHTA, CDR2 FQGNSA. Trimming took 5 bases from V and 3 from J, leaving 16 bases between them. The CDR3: CASSPRTRIDTGELFF. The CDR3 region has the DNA TGTGCCAGCAGCCCCCGGACACGAATCGACACCGGGGAGCTGTTTTTT.

This CDR3 reads CASTPSRDKNTEAFF. The CDR3 nucleotides are TGTGCCAGCACGCCAAGCCGGGACAAGAACACTGAAGCTTTCTTT. The V and J genes are TRBV5-4 and TRBJ1-1, with a weak D call TRBD1 (6 bases). V was pared by 6 bases and J by 1 base, with 16 bases between. CDR1 is SGHNT, CDR2 YYREEE, per germline (reference sequence). The CDR3 is 15 amino acids.

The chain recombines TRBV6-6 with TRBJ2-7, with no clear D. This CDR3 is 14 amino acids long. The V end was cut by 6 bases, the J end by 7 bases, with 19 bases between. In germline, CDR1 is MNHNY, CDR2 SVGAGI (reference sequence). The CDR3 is CASSLDGSYGEQYF. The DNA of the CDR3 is TGTGCCAGCAGCCTAGACGGATCCTACGGTGAGCAGTACTTC.

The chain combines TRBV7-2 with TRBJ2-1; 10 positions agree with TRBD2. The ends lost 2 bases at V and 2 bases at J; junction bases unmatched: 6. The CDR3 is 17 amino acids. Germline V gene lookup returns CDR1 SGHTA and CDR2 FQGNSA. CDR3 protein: CASSLQAGGPPYNEQFF. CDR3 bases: TGTGCCAGCAGCTTACAAGCGGGAGGGCCCCCCTACAATGAGCAGTTCTTC. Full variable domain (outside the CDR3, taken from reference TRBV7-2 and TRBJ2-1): GAGVSQSPSNKVTEKGKDVELRCDPISGHTALYWYRQSLGQGLEFLIYFQGNSAPDKSGLPSDRFSAERTGGSVSTLTIQRTQQEDSAVYLCASSLQAGGPPYNEQFFGPGTRLTVL.

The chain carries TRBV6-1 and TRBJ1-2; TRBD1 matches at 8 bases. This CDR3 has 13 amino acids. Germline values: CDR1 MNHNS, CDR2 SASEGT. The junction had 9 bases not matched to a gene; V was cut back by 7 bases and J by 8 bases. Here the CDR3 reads CASNTQGARGYTF. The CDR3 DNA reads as TGTGCCAGCAATACTCAGGGGGCGAGGGGCTACACCTTC.

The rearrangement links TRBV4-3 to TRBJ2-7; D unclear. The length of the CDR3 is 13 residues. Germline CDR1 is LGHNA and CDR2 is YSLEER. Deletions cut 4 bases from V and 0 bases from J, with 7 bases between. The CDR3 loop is CASSLSRSYEQYF. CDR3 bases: TGCGCCAGCAGCCTTAGCCGCTCCTACGAGCAGTACTTC.

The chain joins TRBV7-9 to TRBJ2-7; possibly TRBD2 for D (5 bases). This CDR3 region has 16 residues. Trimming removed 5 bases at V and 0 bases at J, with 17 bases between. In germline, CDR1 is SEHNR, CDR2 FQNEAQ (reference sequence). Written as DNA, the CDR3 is TGTGCCAGCAGCCCCCTCTTGTGGAGGAGCTCCTACGAGCAGTACTTC. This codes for CASSPLLWRSSYEQYF.

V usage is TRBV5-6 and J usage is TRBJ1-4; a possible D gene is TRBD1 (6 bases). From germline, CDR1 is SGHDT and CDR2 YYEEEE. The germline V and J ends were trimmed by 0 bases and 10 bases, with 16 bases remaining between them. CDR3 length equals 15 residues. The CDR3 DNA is TGTGCCAGCAGCTTGGCCGGCGGGGGCACGAGAAAACTGTTTTTT. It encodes CASSLAGGGTRKLFF.

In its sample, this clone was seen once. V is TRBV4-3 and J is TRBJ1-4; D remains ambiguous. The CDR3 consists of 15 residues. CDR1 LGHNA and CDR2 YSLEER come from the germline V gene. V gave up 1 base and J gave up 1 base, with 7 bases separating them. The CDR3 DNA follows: TGCGCCAGCAGCCAAGCGCGGTTAACTAATGAAAAACTGTTTTTT. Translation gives CASSQARLTNEKLFF.

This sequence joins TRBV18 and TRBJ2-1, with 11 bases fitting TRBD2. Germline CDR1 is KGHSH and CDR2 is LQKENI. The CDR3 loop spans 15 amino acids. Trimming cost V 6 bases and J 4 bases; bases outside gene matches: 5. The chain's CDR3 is CASSPGLAEYNEQFF. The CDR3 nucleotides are TGTGCCAGCTCCCCGGGACTAGCGGAATACAATGAGCAGTTCTTC.

CDR3 amino acids: CSVALHRDSYEQYF. CDR3 DNA: TGCAGCGTTGCCCTCCACAGGGACTCCTACGAGCAGTACTTC. The chain carries TRBV29-1 and TRBJ2-7, with a tentative D call TRBD1 (6 bases). V was shortened by 4 bases and J by 0 bases, with 13 bases between the two germline ends. The CDR3 is made up of 14 amino acids. Per germline, CDR1 SQVTM and CDR2 ANQGSEA.